The 9 T cell receptor beta chains below all came from one sample that was sequenced in a study of blood T cell repertoires in COVID-19. The table came from immunoSEQ multiplex PCR; TCRdb's copy has only in-frame clones and leaves some out. The sample consists of around 85,000 clones, 86% of them appearing once. Input material: peripheral blood. These receptors all come from a middle-aged man with active COVID-19.

The gene calls are TRBV28 and TRBJ1-3, with D unresolved. The CDR3 is 15 residues long. Trimming removed 8 bases at V and 0 bases at J, with 14 bases between. From germline, CDR1 is MDHEN and CDR2 SYDVKM. The chain's CDR3 is CASLQLESSGNTIYF. CDR3 sequence (DNA): TGTGCCAGCTTACAGCTCGAGAGCTCTGGAAACACCATATATTTT.

The V and J genes are TRBV6-2 or TRBV6-3 and TRBJ2-5; a weak D match, TRBD1 (7 bases). V dropped 4 bases and J dropped 4 bases, with 19 bases sitting between them. The CDR3 sequence is 16 residues long. Germline V CDR1 and CDR2: MNHEY, SVGEGT. The CDR3 DNA follows: TGTGCCAGCAGTTCCGGCCGACAGGGAGGTAGAGAGACCCAGTACTTC. Encoded protein: CASSSGRQGGRETQYF.

The V gene is TRBV10-3, the J gene TRBJ1-2; 7 nucleotides line up with TRBD1. The CDR3 is 14 amino acids. Germline values: CDR1 ENHRY, CDR2 SYGVKD. J lost 0 bases, V lost 4 bases, and 2 bases had no gene match. CDR3 coding DNA: TGTGCCATCAGTGGACAGGGAGCTAACTATGGCTACACCTTC. Translated, it gives CAISGQGANYGYTF.

This clone was recorded once. This chain joins TRBV5-1 and TRBJ1-2; TRBD1 agrees at 8 bases. Looked up from germline, CDR1 is SGHRS and CDR2 is YFSETQ. This CDR3 region has 16 residues. V was pared by 6 bases and J by 2 bases, with 12 bases of the junction left unmatched. The CDR3 loop is CASKRAGGAGNYGYTF. CDR3 sequence (DNA): TGCGCCAGCAAACGGGCAGGGGGCGCAGGGAACTATGGCTACACCTTC. The complete variable domain, with remaining parts taken from reference TRBV5-1 and TRBJ1-2, reads KAGVTQTPRYLIKTRGQQVTLSCSPISGHRSVSWYQQTPGQGLQFLFEYFSETQRNKGNFPGRFSGRQFSNSRSEMNVSTLELGDSALYLCASKRAGGAGNYGYTFGSGTRLTVV.

This clone was seen at least ten times. The chain uses TRBV27 and TRBJ1-1; 11 bases agree with TRBD1. Germline CDR1 MNHEY, CDR2 SMNVEV (reference sequence). V lost 6 bases, J lost 7 bases, and 4 bases stayed unmatched. The CDR3 spans 13 residues. The CDR3 region has the DNA TGTGCCAGCAGGAGGGGACAGGGGGATGAAGCTTTCTTT. This codes for CASRRGQGDEAFF.

V and J are TRBV9 and TRBJ1-2; 7 positions match TRBD1. Trimming at V came to 4 bases and at J to 8 bases, leaving 14 bases not matched to a gene. Germline CDR1 and CDR2: SGDLS and YYNGEE. The CDR3 has 15 amino acids. The CDR3 reads CASSPEDQGGLGYTF. The CDR3 DNA is TGTGCCAGCAGCCCAGAAGACCAGGGGGGACTCGGCTACACCTTC.

V and J are TRBV10-2 and TRBJ1-2; tentatively, D is TRBD1 (5 bases). The CDR3 contains 12 residues. Trimming took 2 bases from V and 14 from J, leaving 15 bases between them. Germline loops: CDR1 WSHSY, CDR2 SAAADI. The CDR3 here is CASSENGRVPTF. CDR3 coding DNA: TGCGCCAGCAGTGAGAATGGCAGGGTCCCAACCTTC.

This chain uses TRBV5-1 with TRBJ2-1; 13 bases are a match to TRBD2. The CDR3 is 16 amino acids. V lost 2 bases, J lost 8 bases, and 7 bases stayed unmatched. Germline V gives CDR1 SGHRS, CDR2 YFSETQ. The CDR3 reads CASSLMSGLAGHEQFF. The CDR3 nucleotides are TGCGCCAGCAGCTTAATGTCGGGACTAGCGGGACATGAGCAGTTCTTC.

The chain joins TRBV7-9 to TRBJ2-1; 7 nucleotides match TRBD1. Germline V CDR1 and CDR2: SEHNR, FQNEAQ (reference sequence). V gave up 5 bases and J gave up 9 bases; unmatched junction bases: 10. The CDR3 runs 14 residues. The CDR3 nucleotides are TGTGCCAGCAGCCCTGGACAGGTTGATGGTGAGCAGTTCTTC. This encodes CASSPGQVDGEQFF.